This record covers a single T cell receptor beta chain. This record belongs to a study of control samples from healthy donors and cancer patients. Data came from immunoSEQ multiplex PCR; TCRdb stores just in-frame clones and leaves some out. Among 100,000 to 150,000 clones listed, around 86% were seen once. Germline CDR1 is SEHNR and CDR2 is FQNEAQ (reference sequence). CDR3 length: 16 amino acids. The ends were cut back, 7 bases at V and 8 bases at J, with 24 bases in the middle. The rearrangement uses TRBV7-9 and TRBJ2-1, with D possibly TRBD1 on 5 matching bases. The TCR comes from a man aged 35 to 55 in good health. The material sequenced was blood. The CDR3 here is CASKTTFSVGLHEQFF. CDR3 nucleotide sequence: TGTGCCAGCAAAACTACCTTCAGTGTGGGGCTCCATGAGCAGTTCTTC.